The present T cell receptor beta chain was sequenced within a study of T cell repertoires in cytomegalovirus infection. The germline gives CDR1 MNHEY, CDR2 SMNVEV (reference sequence). The CDR3 extends over 15 amino acids. Trimming took off 4 bases at V and 2 bases at J, with 15 bases between the two ends. A remark on this clonotype: The target antigen is unknown.

TCRdb passed the reads through MiXCR, listing each CDR3 protein once. The sample has 200,000 to 250,000 distinct CDR3 sequences; less than 50% are singletons. This clonotype was obtained from a human donor in good health (CMV status not recorded). Some clones in this sample may be carry-over from other donors' samples. Material: CD8+ T cells from cultured PBMCs, obtained from culture after CMV antigen stimulation. The chain has TRBV27 and TRBJ2-7; maybe TRBD2 (5 bases). CDR3 protein: CASSYGGLGAYEQYF. For the CDR3, the DNA is TGTGCCAGCAGTTATGGCGGGCTTGGGGCCTACGAGCAGTACTTC.